The 26 T cell receptor beta chains below come from one sample, sequenced in a study of response to subunit inactivated influenza vaccine. From the RT-PCR reads, TCRdb called clonotypes with MiXCR, one entry per CDR3 protein. The repertoire holds around 580,000 distinct CDR3 sequences, with 10% to 15% as singletons. The sample consisted of PBMCs from blood, taken on the day of vaccination. The receptors were gathered from a man in his forties or fifties who received an inactivated influenza vaccine.

This clonotype was seen more than once but under ten times. DNA of the CDR3: TGTGCCAGCAGCTTAAGCCGGGGGTCGAACACCGGGGAGCTGTTTTTT. Protein: CASSLSRGSNTGELFF. The gene calls are TRBV7-9 and TRBJ2-2; tentatively, D is TRBD2 (6 bases). V was pared by 2 bases and J by 0 bases, with 10 bases between. The CDR3 extends over 16 amino acids. The V gene's germline CDR1 is SEHNR and CDR2 FQNEAQ (reference sequence).

This clonotype was detected ten times or more. The V gene is TRBV20-1, the J gene TRBJ2-5, with D possibly matching TRBD1 (6 bases). Trimming cost V 4 bases and J 1 base, with 7 bases left between them. The CDR3 has 12 amino acids. Per germline, CDR1 DFQATT and CDR2 SNEGSKA (reference sequence). The CDR3, as DNA: TGCAGTGCTAACAGGGCCCAAGAGACCCAGTACTTC. Its protein product is CSANRAQETQYF.

The table lists this clonotype with a few counts. The chain links TRBV12-3 or TRBV12-4 to TRBJ1-5; D gene unclear. This CDR3 has 15 amino acids. Trimming pared 3 bases from V and 1 base from J, leaving 10 bases between. This CDR3 reads CASSFTGGSNQPQHF. For the CDR3, the DNA is TGTGCCAGCAGTTTCACGGGAGGCAGCAATCAGCCCCAGCATTTT.

This clonotype was seen only a few times. This chain joins TRBV4-1 and TRBJ2-6; tentatively, D is TRBD1 (5 bases). Trimming left V 4 bases short and J 1 base short, with 8 bases between. CDR3 size: 15 residues. The germline V gene has CDR1 MGHRA and CDR2 YSYEKL. The CDR3 is CASSLRTSGANVLTF. The CDR3 bases are TGCGCCAGCAGCCTAAGGACATCTGGGGCCAACGTCCTGACTTTC.

This clonotype was counted between two and nine times. The genes are TRBV6-2 or TRBV6-3 and TRBJ2-1, with a tentative D call TRBD1 (6 bases). V lost 0 bases and J lost 12, with 15 bases in between. This CDR3 contains 14 residues. CDR1 is MNHEY, CDR2 SVGEGT, per germline. The CDR3 DNA follows: TGTGCCAGCAGTTACTCGACCCCTGGGGGCGGGCAGTTCTTC. This codes for CASSYSTPGGGQFF.

Ten or more counts support this clonotype. The chain has TRBV4-3 and TRBJ2-7; no clear D gene. Germline V CDR1 and CDR2: LGHNA, YSLEER. The CDR3 extends over 14 amino acids. V lost 2 bases and J 7 bases, leaving 15 bases between the germline ends. CDR3 protein: CASSQTGLLGEQYF. The DNA of the CDR3 is TGCGCCAGCAGCCAAACGGGCCTATTGGGGGAGCAGTACTTC.

This clonotype was observed many times. V usage is TRBV20-1 and J usage is TRBJ2-7; D is tentatively TRBD1 or TRBD2 (6 bases each). V was clipped by 0 bases and J by 4 bases, with 16 bases between them. CDR3 size: 15 residues. CDR1 and CDR2 from the germline V gene are DFQATT and SNEGSKA (reference sequence). This CDR3 is CSARDGWGAIYEQYF. As DNA, the CDR3 is TGCAGTGCTAGAGATGGTTGGGGGGCGATTTACGAGCAGTACTTC.

The rearrangement uses TRBV10-1 and TRBJ2-2, with 9 bases aligning to TRBD1. Trimming at V came to 1 base and at J to 5 bases, leaving 2 bases not matched to a gene. The CDR3 sequence is 15 residues long. CDR1 WNHNN and CDR2 SYGVQD come from the germline V gene (reference sequence). CDR3 nucleotide sequence: TGCGCCAGCAGTGAGTTGGGACAGGGAACCGGGGAGCTGTTTTTT. Amino acids: CASSELGQGTGELFF.

V and J are TRBV6-5 and TRBJ2-5, with TRBD2 matching 15 bases. This CDR3 has 17 amino acids. Germline CDR1 and CDR2: MNHEY and SVGAGI. V was pared by 2 bases and J by 4 bases, with 5 bases of the junction left unmatched. CDR3 bases: TGTGCCAGCAGTTACCCGCCGGGACTAGCGGGAGGAGAGACCCAGTACTTC. Encoded protein: CASSYPPGLAGGETQYF.

This clonotype occurred a few times. The chain links TRBV12-3 or TRBV12-4 to TRBJ2-5; D may be TRBD2 (7 bases). The CDR3 sequence is 14 residues long. The V gene lost 6 bases and the J gene lost 1 base, with 12 bases spanning the gap. The CDR3 sequence is CASRRGGPQETQYF. CDR3 in DNA: TGTGCCAGCAGGAGGGGGGGTCCCCAAGAGACCCAGTACTTC.

The DNA of the CDR3 is TGTGCCAGCAGCTTACTTCCGGGAGCGGATACGCAGTATTTT. It is translated as CASSLLPGADTQYF. The genes are TRBV7-2 and TRBJ2-3, with a tentative D call TRBD2 (6 bases). From germline, CDR1 is SGHTA and CDR2 FQGNSA. The V and J ends lost 2 bases and 6 bases respectively, with 12 bases between them. The CDR3 runs to 14 residues.

J is TRBJ2-7 and V is TRBV20-1, with D maybe TRBD1 (8 bases). CDR3 length equals 14 residues. Germline V CDR1 and CDR2: DFQATT, SNEGSKA (reference sequence). Trimming removed 3 bases from V and 5 bases from J, with 17 bases in between. In nucleotides, the CDR3 is TGCAGTGCTAGGTCAACAGGGGGGGTCAACGAGCAGTACTTC. It encodes CSARSTGGVNEQYF.

There are a few counts of this clonotype. J is TRBJ2-2 and V is TRBV20-1, with unresolved D. This CDR3 has 13 amino acids. Trimming shortened V by 1 base and J by 4 bases, and 7 bases separated the two germline ends. The germline CDR1 and CDR2 sequences are DFQATT and SNEGSKA (reference sequence). DNA for the CDR3: TGCAGTGCTAGAGTACGGTCCACCGGGGAGCTGTTTTTT. Amino acids: CSARVRSTGELFF.

V and J are TRBV6-2 or TRBV6-3 and TRBJ2-5, with 11 bases fitting TRBD2. Germline V gene data show CDR1 as MNHEY and CDR2 as SVGEGT. V shed 4 bases and J 5 bases; nucleotides not matched to a gene: 6. This CDR3 is built from 15 residues. CDR3: CASSSTSGGGETQYF. The CDR3 DNA follows: TGTGCCAGCAGTTCAACTAGCGGGGGCGGGGAGACCCAGTACTTC.

In this sample, this clonotype turned up a few times. The rearrangement uses TRBV9 and TRBJ2-1, with D unclear. Trimming stripped 0 bases from V and 4 bases from J, with 11 bases between. This CDR3 region has 15 residues. Germline lookup yields CDR1 SGDLS and CDR2 YYNGEE. The CDR3 spells CASSVDGGPYNEQFF. The CDR3 nucleotides read TGTGCCAGCAGCGTAGATGGCGGACCTTACAATGAGCAGTTCTTC.

The V gene is TRBV12-3 or TRBV12-4, the J gene TRBJ1-1, with D tentatively TRBD1 (5 bases). The length of the CDR3 is 17 residues. Trimming took off 6 bases at V and 1 base at J, with 21 bases between the two ends. The CDR3 bases are TGTGCCAGCAGCCCTAATATTGCCCGTGGGGGGAACACTGAAGCTTTCTTT. Its translation: CASSPNIARGGNTEAFF.

This clonotype has a count of ten or more. The V gene is TRBV4-1, the J gene TRBJ1-2; no firm D call. The germline V gene has CDR1 MGHRA and CDR2 YSYEKL. This CDR3 spans 12 amino acids. Between the trimmed V and J ends, which lost 4 bases and 7 bases, there was a span of 10 bases. CDR3 sequence: CASSPSMGGYTF. The CDR3 DNA reads TGCGCCAGCAGCCCGTCCATGGGTGGCTACACCTTC.

V gene TRBV20-1 combines with J gene TRBJ2-3; 13 bases are shared with TRBD2. Germline CDR1 reads DFQATT; CDR2 reads SNEGSKA (reference sequence). The V gene end was trimmed by 6 bases and the J gene end by 1 base; junction bases not matched to a gene: 7. The CDR3 extends over 16 amino acids. The CDR3 sequence is CSANGLAGVGTDTQYF. CDR3 sequence (DNA): TGCAGTGCGAACGGACTAGCGGGGGTTGGCACAGATACGCAGTATTTT.

The table lists this clonotype with many counts. The V gene is TRBV19, the J gene TRBJ2-3; D call uncertain. The V gene lost 5 bases and the J gene lost 9 bases, with 12 bases spanning the gap. The CDR3 covers 12 residues. Germline-derived CDR1 and CDR2 are LNHDA and SQIVND (reference sequence). CDR3 region: CASSRRTDTQYF. The CDR3 DNA follows: TGTGCCAGTAGTCGCCGGACCGACACGCAGTATTTT.

This clonotype was seen just once. The rearrangement uses TRBV7-9 and TRBJ2-2, with 10 bases lining up with TRBD1. After removal of 6 bases from V and 4 bases from J, the junction contained 11 bases not matched to a gene. Per germline, CDR1 SEHNR and CDR2 FQNEAQ (reference sequence). The CDR3 covers 17 residues. The CDR3 reads CASRPRRDRGVTGELFF. In DNA form, the CDR3 reads TGTGCCAGCAGACCCCGAAGGGACAGGGGCGTCACCGGGGAGCTGTTTTTT.

This clonotype showed up just a few times. This sequence joins TRBV20-1 and TRBJ2-1; 14 bases line up with TRBD2. Germline lookup yields CDR1 DFQATT and CDR2 SNEGSKA (reference sequence). The CDR3 runs 17 residues. V lost 1 base, J lost 7 bases, and 9 bases stayed unmatched. CDR3 coding DNA: TGCAGTGCTAGAGTGGGACTAGCGGGGGTTAGGAGGAATGAGCAGTTCTTC. This encodes CSARVGLAGVRRNEQFF.

The table lists this clonotype with a few counts. The chain combines TRBV10-2 with TRBJ1-2, with D maybe TRBD1 (5 bases). The CDR3 contains 12 residues. Germline CDR1 and CDR2: WSHSY and SAAADI. V gave up 2 bases and J gave up 7 bases, with 8 bases separating them. The chain's CDR3 is CASSEQGSGYTF. The CDR3 DNA reads as TGCGCCAGCAGTGAGCAGGGAAGTGGCTACACCTTC.

This clonotype was observed a handful of times. V and J are TRBV5-1 and TRBJ1-2, with 9 bases aligning to TRBD1. Germline CDR1 reads SGHRS; CDR2 reads YFSETQ. The CDR3 is 16 residues long. Trimming at V came to 2 bases and at J to 5 bases, leaving 10 bases not matched to a gene. The CDR3 loop is CASSLLPGTGLYGYTF. The DNA for the CDR3 is TGCGCCAGCAGCTTACTACCTGGGACAGGGTTGTATGGCTACACCTTC.

This clonotype has a count of ten or more. The genes are TRBV6-1 and TRBJ2-1; a weak D match, TRBD1 (6 bases). CDR1 is MNHNS, CDR2 SASEGT, per germline. Trimming pared 9 bases from V and 8 bases from J, leaving 20 bases between. This CDR3 contains 14 residues. CDR3 in DNA: TGTGCCAGTGGGGACACGGTCAGCATCTATGAGCAGTTCTTC. As protein: CASGDTVSIYEQFF.

The chain couples TRBV20-1 to TRBJ2-1, with D uncertain. Germline-derived CDR1 and CDR2 are DFQATT and SNEGSKA (reference sequence). The V end was cut by 2 bases, the J end by 0 bases, with 11 bases between. CDR3 length: 15 amino acids. The CDR3 sequence: CSARKDWSSYNEQFF. The CDR3, as DNA: TGCAGTGCTAGAAAAGACTGGAGCTCCTACAATGAGCAGTTCTTC.

This clonotype was picked up many times. This chain joins TRBV20-1 and TRBJ2-1; D gene uncertain. Trimming cost V 6 bases and J 0 bases, with 15 bases left between them. The CDR3 consists of 15 residues. CDR1 is DFQATT, CDR2 SNEGSKA, per germline (reference sequence). The DNA for the CDR3 is TGCAGTGCCCTTTCTTTGAGAGACTCCTACAATGAGCAGTTCTTC. It encodes CSALSLRDSYNEQFF.